The rows below give T cell receptor beta chains drawn from one sample of a study of tumor-infiltrating lymphocytes in primary liver carcinoma. TCRdb re-called the multiplex PCR reads through MiXCR, storing one row per CDR3 protein. The sample includes 80,000 to 100,000 distinct CDR3 sequences, less than 70% of them seen just once. Material for sequencing was tumor-adjacent normal liver tissue. The source of these receptors is a man in his forties with primary liver carcinoma and hepatitis B virus infection. Each CDR3 is given with its conserved first and last residue. The D gene is left open where the match is weak.

CDR3 length,V gene,D gene,J gene,CDR3 protein
15,TRBV2,TRBD2,TRBJ2-1,CASSEFERELNEQFF
15,TRBV6-5,-,TRBJ2-1,CAIREYRSSYNEQFF
19,TRBV11-1,-,TRBJ2-5,CASSPPPEVRKDFRETQCF
13,TRBV7-8,-,TRBJ2-7,CASSFTTGSEQYF
13,TRBV11-2,-,TRBJ2-7,CARRPGPPYEQYF
16,TRBV13,TRBD2,TRBJ2-5,CASSLSFSGRGETQYF
11,TRBV6-1,-,TRBJ2-1,CASSLPTEQFF
13,TRBV28,-,TRBJ2-5,CASSFGGGETQYF
14,TRBV25-1,TRBD1,TRBJ1-2,CASQDRATFYGYTF
13,TRBV7-8,-,TRBJ1-1,CASSLQGNTEAFF
14,TRBV6-6,-,TRBJ2-3,CASRGREARTTQYF
14,TRBV6-5,-,TRBJ2-1,CTSSYSNRYNGQFF
15,TRBV10-2,-,TRBJ2-7,CASSELASSPYEQHF
14,TRBV28,TRBD2,TRBJ2-7,CASSPSSGPHEQYF
16,TRBV2,TRBD2,TRBJ2-3,CASRRGLAGTADTQYF
14,TRBV12-3/TRBV12-4,-,TRBJ1-2,CASSTGQAIYGYTF
14,TRBV7-8,-,TRBJ1-3,CASSLLESGNTIYF
15,TRBV11-2,TRBD2,TRBJ2-7,CASSLEASGSHEQYF
11,TRBV12-5,-,TRBJ2-1,CASGFTDEQFF
15,TRBV6-1,TRBD2,TRBJ2-2,CASILAGDATGELFF
17,TRBV4-1,TRBD2,TRBJ2-3,CASRPKITSGGLAGQYF
16,TRBV14,-,TRBJ1-2,CASSQYVARPNYGYTF
14,TRBV5-6,TRBD1,TRBJ1-2,CASSFRQGAAGYTF
13,TRBV19,-,TRBJ2-4,CASSSGAKNIQYF
15,TRBV11-2,-,TRBJ2-6,CASSLVGAGVNVLTF
14,TRBV7-9,-,TRBJ1-4,CASSLDREREKLFF
14,TRBV10-3,-,TRBJ2-1,CVIKKSGLNNEQFF
13,TRBV11-2,TRBD1,TRBJ2-1,CASSWDRDNEQFF
15,TRBV4-1,TRBD2,TRBJ2-4,CARSPGGGAKNIQYF
14,TRBV29-1,-,TRBJ2-5,CSVGPGQWLATQYF
14,TRBV29-1,-,TRBJ2-7,CSVRKNRVTYEQYF